The entry below gives a single T cell receptor (beta chain) sequence along with its context. Its matching antigen is unknown. Positively selected for CCR7, the CD45RO-negative cells used as naive CD8 cells excluded terminally differentiated effector memory CD45RA+ cells. Per germline, CDR1 MNHEY and CDR2 SMNVEV (reference sequence). The CDR3 is 17 amino acids. Trimming cost V 3 bases and J 0 bases, with 17 bases left between them. TCRdb keeps only in-frame clones here, not all; method: immunoSEQ multiplex PCR. The table records over 2 million clones, about 94% of them present only once. The entry originates in a study of shared clonotypes between healthy human individuals. The study's findings and limits: A reduction in generation probabilities was seen for non-shared clonotypes relative to those shared by all four donors.

This clonotype originated in a man aged 18 to 29 in good health. The chain links TRBV27 to TRBJ1-1, with D hard to call. The specimen sequenced was naive CD8+ T cells sorted from blood. The CDR3 nucleotides are TGTGCCAGCAGTTTTACCCCCCATGGAGCTATGAACACTGAAGCTTTCTTT. It is translated as CASSFTPHGAMNTEAFF.